The source of this TCR beta chain is a study of blood T cells in healthy people across ages. Overall study results and limits: Investigators viewed diversity estimates from one million T cells as underestimates, the study reported. The study lacked donor CMV status, which possibly confounded expanded clonotype changes.

CDR1 is MNHEY and CDR2 is SMNVEV in the germline V gene (reference sequence). The germline V and J ends were trimmed by 1 base and 8 bases, with 9 bases remaining between them. This CDR3 is built from 13 residues. About this clonotype: Its antigen is not known.

Primers used in a second PCR of roughly 6 to 12 cycles were a sample-barcoded 5' primer and a J-beta primer mix. From the 5' RACE reads, TCRdb called clonotypes with MiXCR, one entry per CDR3 protein. The data show 1 million or so distinct CDR3 sequences, less than 50% seen once. This receptor was identified in a woman between 55 and 75 years old in good health. The rearrangement joins TRBV27 to TRBJ2-1; D gene ambiguous. The specimen was blood. Written as DNA, the CDR3 is TGTGCCAGCAGTTTATGGGCGGCTGATGAGCAGTTCTTC. This translates into CASSLWAADEQFF.